This is a list of T cell receptor beta chains from one sample in a study of CD8+ T cells in alopecia areata. Profiling relied on immunoSEQ multiplex PCR, and the TCRdb table lists in-frame clones only, not all of them. This table holds around 200,000 clones, approximately 60% found once. Sequencing used CD4+ T cells sorted from blood, obtained at week 4, from a patient treated with tofacitinib. The receptor set was obtained from a human donor with alopecia areata. Each CDR3 is given without its conserved first and last residue.

v_call	j_call	cdr3_aa
TRBV18	TRBJ2-1	ASSRTGASYNEQF
TRBV15	TRBJ2-4	ATSRVQGSPY
TRBV7-2	TRBJ2-7	ASSARTGVHEQY
TRBV9	TRBJ2-5	ASSVGGRDIQETQY
TRBV29-1	TRBJ1-2	SGKTGGYGYT
TRBV27	TRBJ1-5	ASRSYRGQNQPQH
TRBV28	TRBJ1-4	ASRQGDEKLF
TRBV29-1	TRBJ2-4	SPAGLVLAKNIQY
TRBV29-1	TRBJ2-3	SYYADTQY
TRBV7-8	TRBJ1-2	ASSLGGAGANYGYT
TRBV28	TRBJ2-3	ASSLIGLAAGADTQY
TRBV7-2	TRBJ2-1	ASSPRQWRGPYNEQF
TRBV29-1	TRBJ1-1	SGGGRGNTEAF
TRBV30	TRBJ1-1	AWSLLTEAF
TRBV29-1	TRBJ1-5	SVTQGSGQPQH
TRBV7-2	TRBJ2-6	ASSRLISGANVLT
TRBV6-6	TRBJ1-4	ASSYGVGEKLF
TRBV29-1	TRBJ1-2	SVGRDRGLYGYT
TRBV19	TRBJ1-2	ATSNGGYYGYT
TRBV10-2	TRBJ1-4	ASSDSTTNEKLF